These 31 T cell receptor beta chains were sequenced from one sample in a study of blood T cells in healthy people across ages. A second PCR, run for roughly 6 to 11 cycles, used a sample-barcoded 5' primer plus a J-beta primer mix. TCRdb passed the 5' RACE reads through MiXCR, listing each CDR3 protein once. Of roughly 1.5 million distinct CDR3 sequences listed, approximately 43% were seen once; the top ten hold around 4%. What was sequenced was blood. The receptors derive from a woman under 30 in good health.

The chain is built from TRBV28 and TRBJ2-1; no reliable D call. V lost 5 bases and J 6 bases, leaving 11 bases between the germline ends. Germline V gene data show CDR1 as MDHEN and CDR2 as SYDVKM. CDR3 length equals 13 residues. CDR3 sequence: CASSRPTPNEQFF. Here the CDR3 DNA reads TGTGCCAGCAGTCGTCCAACCCCCAATGAGCAGTTCTTC.

J is TRBJ2-1 and V is TRBV2; TRBD1 is a possible D gene (7 bases). Trimming removed 8 bases from V and 7 bases from J, with 12 bases in between. This CDR3 spans 12 amino acids. Germline CDR1 is SNHLY and CDR2 is FYNNEI. This CDR3 reads CASAGQKNEQFF. The CDR3 bases are TGTGCCAGCGCGGGACAGAAAAATGAGCAGTTCTTC.

This chain uses TRBV6-6 with TRBJ2-7; the D is unclear. The germline V gene encodes CDR1 MNHNY and CDR2 SVGAGI (reference sequence). CDR3 length: 13 amino acids. V lost 7 bases, J lost 0 bases, and 10 bases lay in between. CDR3 coding DNA: TGTGCCAGCAACACCCGGAGCTCCTACGAGCAGTACTTC. Translated, it gives CASNTRSSYEQYF.

This clonotype came up a few times. J is TRBJ1-2 and V is TRBV20-1; 7 bases match TRBD1. The germline V gene encodes CDR1 DFQATT and CDR2 SNEGSKA (reference sequence). This CDR3 comprises 12 residues. With 6 bases clipped from V and 7 bases from J, the junction kept 8 bases outside the gene matches. The CDR3 DNA is TGCAGTGCAACCTACAGGGGACGTGGCTACACCTTC. Residues: CSATYRGRGYTF.

Here the CDR3 DNA reads TGTGCCAGCAGTTTAGTAGCAGTGAACACTGAAGCTTTCTTT. Protein sequence: CASSLVAVNTEAFF. The chain couples TRBV12-3 or TRBV12-4 to TRBJ1-1; D gene uncertain. The CDR3 contains 14 residues. Deletions cut 1 base from V and 0 bases from J, with 6 bases between.

V usage is TRBV20-1 and J usage is TRBJ1-1; no clear D. V was trimmed by 0 bases and J by 1 base, leaving 12 bases between them. Germline loops: CDR1 DFQATT, CDR2 SNEGSKA (reference sequence). This CDR3 spans 15 amino acids. For the CDR3, the DNA is TGCAGTGCTAGAGATCCGTGGGCTGGGAACACTGAAGCTTTCTTT. Its translation: CSARDPWAGNTEAFF.

The rearrangement joins TRBV15 to TRBJ2-7; unclear D gene. This CDR3 is 13 amino acids long. V was clipped by 8 bases and J by 6 bases, with 17 bases between them. CDR1 is LNHNV and CDR2 is YYDKDF in the germline V gene (reference sequence). The CDR3: CATGSDIGGEQYF. In nucleotides, the CDR3 is TGTGCCACCGGGTCCGATATCGGCGGCGAGCAGTACTTC.

The CDR3 DNA follows: TGCGCCAGCAGCCGCGGACTAGCGGGAGTTGAGCAGTTCTTC. As protein: CASSRGLAGVEQFF. The chain carries TRBV4-3 and TRBJ2-1; the match to TRBD2 covers 13 bases. The CDR3 consists of 14 residues. Germline V CDR1 and CDR2: LGHNA, YSLEER. Trimming cost V 4 bases and J 9 bases; bases outside gene matches: 3.

Turning to this clonotype: One junction end does not reproduce the germline sequence, and a read error may be involved. This chain connects TRBV14 to TRBJ2-1; D remains ambiguous. The CDR3 is 17 residues long. The germline CDR1 and CDR2 sequences are SGHDN and FVKESK. The CDR3 DNA follows: TGTGCCAGCGGCCAAGTGGGCGGCTCGTGGCGCCGCAATGAGCAGTTCTTC. Translated: CASGQVGGSWRRNEQFF.

The gene calls are TRBV5-6 and TRBJ2-1; perhaps TRBD1 as D (6 bases). Germline V gene lookup returns CDR1 SGHDT and CDR2 YYEEEE. This CDR3 contains 16 residues. V was pared by 0 bases and J by 2 bases, with 12 bases between. The CDR3 region is CASSLGGGDPYNEQFF. The DNA of the CDR3 is TGTGCCAGCAGCTTGGGAGGGGGTGACCCCTACAATGAGCAGTTCTTC.

This clonotype has at least ten counts. The chain employs TRBV12-3 or TRBV12-4 and TRBJ1-2, with TRBD1 identical over 7 bases. This CDR3 has 14 amino acids. V lost 7 bases and J lost 6; bases outside the gene matches: 11. CDR3: CASTTTGLSDGYTF. The CDR3, as DNA: TGTGCCAGCACCACGACAGGGTTGAGCGATGGCTACACCTTC.

This clonotype appeared many times. The CDR3 is CATSRGASEDTDTQYF. CDR3 nucleotide sequence: TGTGCCACCAGCAGAGGGGCTAGCGAGGACACAGATACGCAGTATTTT. The V call is TRBV15, the J call TRBJ2-3; possible D gene TRBD2, 6 bases. With 1 base removed from V and 2 bases from J, the gap between germline ends came to 13 bases. Per the germline V gene, CDR1 is LNHNV and CDR2 is YYDKDF (reference sequence). The CDR3 has 16 residues.

The sample holds a few counts of this clonotype. The gene calls are TRBV11-2 and TRBJ2-3, with D possibly matching TRBD2 (5 bases). The length of the CDR3 is 16 residues. Trimming shortened V by 0 bases and J by 0 bases, and 10 bases separated the two germline ends. Germline CDR1 and CDR2: SGHAT and FQNNGV. CDR3 nucleotide sequence: TGTGCCAGCAGCTTAGATCAACCGGGGAGCACAGATACGCAGTATTTT. Encoded protein: CASSLDQPGSTDTQYF.

The V call is TRBV7-2, the J call TRBJ1-1, with 8 bases identical to TRBD1. In germline, CDR1 is SGHTA, CDR2 FQGNSA. The CDR3 sequence is 13 residues long. Losses at the gene ends were 6 bases for V and 10 bases for J; bases not matched to a gene: 10. The CDR3 loop is CASSPRQGTGAFF. CDR3 nucleotides: TGTGCCAGCAGTCCCCGACAGGGGACGGGAGCTTTCTTT.

This clonotype came up many times. The V gene is TRBV7-2, the J gene TRBJ2-1, with 11 nucleotides matching TRBD2. The CDR3 sequence is 15 residues long. V was pared by 4 bases and J by 9 bases, with 8 bases of the junction left unmatched. Germline V lookup: CDR1 SGHTA, CDR2 FQGNSA. The CDR3 DNA reads TGTGCCAGCAGCTCGCCACTAGCGGGAGTAGCTGAGCAGTTCTTC. Its protein product is CASSSPLAGVAEQFF.

The gene calls are TRBV4-3 and TRBJ1-6; D is undetermined. Germline CDR1 is LGHNA and CDR2 is YSLEER. V was shortened by 0 bases and J by 0 bases, with 12 bases between the two germline ends. The CDR3 extends over 18 amino acids. Written as DNA, the CDR3 is TGCGCCAGCAGCCAAGATCTCCGACGAAGCTCCTATAATTCACCCCTCCACTTT. It specifies CASSQDLRRSSYNSPLHF.

This clonotype occurred once. The CDR3 DNA is TGTGCCACCAGCAGAGTTGAGCGGGGTTATTGGAATGAGCAGTTCTTC. The encoded protein is CATSRVERGYWNEQFF. The chain carries TRBV15 and TRBJ2-1; the match to TRBD2 covers 7 bases. Trimming took 1 base from V and 7 from J; bases not matched to a gene: 10. Germline lookup yields CDR1 LNHNV and CDR2 YYDKDF (reference sequence). The CDR3 has 16 residues.

This clonotype is a singleton in its sample. The CDR3 bases are TGCAGTGCTAACCGGGACAGGGGGCGCACAGATACGCAGTATTTT. Translating it yields CSANRDRGRTDTQYF. This chain connects TRBV20-1 to TRBJ2-3, with 12 bases identical to TRBD1. This CDR3 is built from 15 residues. Per the germline V gene, CDR1 is DFQATT and CDR2 is SNEGSKA (reference sequence). The junction had 3 bases not matched to a gene; V was cut back by 4 bases and J by 1 base.

This clonotype was detected only once. The chain recombines TRBV4-1 with TRBJ2-5; D is perhaps TRBD1 (6 bases). The J call may be mistaken, given a closer DNA end match to TRBJ2-4. Germline loops: CDR1 MGHRA, CDR2 YSYEKL. CDR3 length: 11 residues. The chain's CDR3 is CASSVRGIQYF. The CDR3, as DNA: TGCGCCAGCAGCGTCAGGGGCATTCAGTACTTC.

The chain joins TRBV4-3 to TRBJ1-1; D unclear. The germline CDR1 and CDR2 sequences are LGHNA and YSLEER. The V gene lost 4 bases and the J gene lost 1 base, with 10 bases spanning the gap. The CDR3 contains 14 residues. The CDR3 here is CASSLRTKNTEAFF. DNA for the CDR3: TGCGCCAGCAGCCTCCGGACGAAGAACACTGAAGCTTTCTTT.

A few counts support this clonotype. The rearrangement uses TRBV20-1 and TRBJ2-2; 7 bases map to TRBD1. Germline-derived CDR1 and CDR2 are DFQATT and SNEGSKA (reference sequence). V gave up 6 bases and J gave up 4 bases; unmatched junction bases: 5. CDR3 size: 13 residues. The CDR3 loop is CSALRGSTGELFF. The CDR3 DNA sequence: TGCAGTGCCCTCAGGGGGAGCACCGGGGAGCTGTTTTTT.

The rearrangement joins TRBV20-1 to TRBJ1-2; tentative D call: TRBD1 (5 bases). Germline CDR1 reads DFQATT; CDR2 reads SNEGSKA (reference sequence). Trimming took off 5 bases at V and 6 bases at J, with 10 bases between the two ends. This CDR3 is built from 11 residues. Here the CDR3 DNA reads TGCAGTGCTGTCAGGGCCGATGGCTACACCTTC. Its protein product is CSAVRADGYTF.

The J gene is TRBJ1-2, the V gene TRBV6-2 or TRBV6-3; no definite D call. With 5 bases removed from V and 4 bases from J, the gap between germline ends came to 11 bases. Germline CDR1 is MNHEY and CDR2 is SVGEGT. This CDR3 comprises 13 residues. In DNA, the CDR3 is TGTGCCAGCAGTCGAGGATTCACCTATGGCTACACCTTC. It translates to CASSRGFTYGYTF.

The gene calls are TRBV20-1 and TRBJ2-7; a possible D gene is TRBD2 (5 bases). V was pared by 6 bases and J by 0 bases, with 9 bases between. This CDR3 is built from 12 residues. Germline CDR1 and CDR2: DFQATT and SNEGSKA (reference sequence). In DNA form, the CDR3 reads TGCAGTGCAGGACTGTCCTCCTACGAGCAGTACTTC. It specifies CSAGLSSYEQYF.

This clonotype turned up a few times. The chain combines TRBV27 with TRBJ2-4, with unresolved D. The closer fit of TRBJ2-7 to the DNA end suggests the J call may be wrong. The CDR3 consists of 13 residues. Germline V gene lookup returns CDR1 MNHEY and CDR2 SMNVEV (reference sequence). The CDR3 nucleotides read TGTGCCAGCAGTTTATCCCGGGTGAGCGAGCAGTACTTC. Its protein product is CASSLSRVSEQYF.

This clonotype was recorded a few times. The chain joins TRBV20-1 to TRBJ2-5; TRBD2 aligns across 9 bases. The J segment lost 4 bases and the V segment lost 3 bases, leaving 6 bases of the junction unmatched. CDR3 length: 14 amino acids. Germline CDR1 DFQATT, CDR2 SNEGSKA (reference sequence). CDR3 residues: CSAREWTSVETQYF. The CDR3 bases are TGCAGTGCTAGGGAATGGACTAGCGTAGAGACCCAGTACTTC.

This clonotype was detected a few times. This rearrangement joins TRBV2 to TRBJ2-1, with TRBD2 identical over 7 bases. The CDR3 contains 16 residues. Per germline, CDR1 SNHLY and CDR2 FYNNEI. V gave up 3 bases and J gave up 5 bases; unmatched junction bases: 10. This CDR3 reads CASSDSLWDYHNEQFF. For the CDR3, the DNA is TGTGCCAGCAGTGACTCCCTCTGGGACTACCACAATGAGCAGTTCTTC. Full variable domain (outside the CDR3, taken from reference TRBV2 and TRBJ2-1): EPEVTQTPSHQVTQMGQEVILRCVPISNHLYFYWYRQILGQKVEFLVSFYNNEISEKSEIFDDQFSVERPDGSNFTLKIRSTKLEDSAMYFCASSDSLWDYHNEQFFGPGTRLTVL.

The chain is built from TRBV4-3 and TRBJ2-3, with 9 bases identical to TRBD1. With 6 bases clipped from V and 4 bases from J, the junction kept 5 bases outside the gene matches. Per the germline V gene, CDR1 is LGHNA and CDR2 is YSLEER. The CDR3 consists of 14 residues. Here the CDR3 DNA reads TGCGCCAGCAGACAGGGGGCAGGGGCAGATACGCAGTATTTT. As protein: CASRQGAGADTQYF.

The V gene is TRBV2, the J gene TRBJ1-5; no clear D. The CDR3 loop spans 14 amino acids. CDR1 and CDR2 from the germline V gene are SNHLY and FYNNEI. V dropped 7 bases and J dropped 0 bases, with 10 bases sitting between them. CDR3 in DNA: TGTGCCAGCAAGCGGCGGGCTAGCAATCAGCCCCAGCATTTT. Translated: CASKRRASNQPQHF. Together with reference TRBV2 and TRBJ1-5, the CDR3 gives the full variable domain: EPEVTQTPSHQVTQMGQEVILRCVPISNHLYFYWYRQILGQKVEFLVSFYNNEISEKSEIFDDQFSVERPDGSNFTLKIRSTKLEDSAMYFCASKRRASNQPQHFGDGTRLSIL.

The rearrangement uses TRBV19 and TRBJ1-2; weak D call: TRBD1 (6 bases). Germline V CDR1 and CDR2: LNHDA, SQIVND (reference sequence). Trimming took off 5 bases at V and 4 bases at J, with 17 bases between the two ends. The CDR3 consists of 15 residues. This CDR3 reads CASSSTTGLGYGYTF. Written as DNA, the CDR3 is TGTGCCAGTAGTTCTACAACAGGGCTCGGCTATGGCTACACCTTC.

V usage is TRBV29-1 and J usage is TRBJ2-4; D is uncertain. Germline V gene data show CDR1 as SQVTM and CDR2 as ANQGSEA. This CDR3 has 14 amino acids. The V gene lost 7 bases and the J gene lost 0 bases, with 13 bases spanning the gap. The CDR3 sequence is CSALDPLAKNIQYF. CDR3 bases: TGCAGCGCCTTAGATCCCTTAGCCAAAAACATTCAGTACTTC.